Following are 29 T cell receptor beta chains from one sample sequenced in a study of T cell responses to AZD1222 COVID-19 vaccine. Data came from immunoSEQ multiplex PCR; TCRdb stores just in-frame clones and leaves some out. The sample yields about 140,000 clones, 90% to 95% seen once. The sequencing here drew on peripheral blood, taken on day 0 of AZD1222 vaccination. All receptors come from an adult in good health.

The gene calls are TRBV29-1 and TRBJ2-7, with 11 bases matching TRBD1. From germline, CDR1 is SQVTM and CDR2 ANQGSEA. Unmatched junction bases numbered 11, after V lost 3 bases and J lost 4 bases. CDR3 length equals 16 residues. The CDR3 sequence: CSVERTLDRGRYEQYF. CDR3 nucleotides: TGCAGCGTTGAGAGAACCCTGGACAGGGGGCGTTACGAGCAGTACTTC.

The rearrangement joins TRBV30 to TRBJ2-3; tentatively, D is TRBD1 (6 bases). Trimming left V 3 bases short and J 7 bases short, with 17 bases between. The CDR3 runs to 14 residues. From germline, CDR1 is GTSNPN and CDR2 SVGIG (reference sequence). This CDR3 reads CAWRTLGAGYTQYF. CDR3 nucleotides: TGTGCCTGGAGGACACTGGGGGCAGGGTATACGCAGTATTTT. The variable domain in full, completed from reference TRBV30 and TRBJ2-3, reads SQTIHQWPATLVQPVGSPLSLECTVEGTSNPNLYWYRQAAGRGLQLLFYSVGIGQISSEVPQNLSASRPQDRQFILSSKKLLLSDSGFYLCAWRTLGAGYTQYFGPGTRLTVL.

This CDR3 is CASSNQGVSYNEQFF. The CDR3 bases are TGTGCCAGTAGTAATCAGGGGGTCTCCTACAATGAGCAGTTCTTC. The chain employs TRBV19 and TRBJ2-1; 7 nucleotides line up with TRBD1. CDR3 length: 15 amino acids. After removal of 4 bases from V and 0 bases from J, the junction contained 3 bases not matched to a gene. Looked up from germline, CDR1 is LNHDA and CDR2 is SQIVND (reference sequence).

The CDR3 loop is CASSTGPGEAFF. For the CDR3, the DNA is TGCGCCAGCAGCACGGGGCCTGGTGAAGCTTTCTTT. The chain joins TRBV4-3 to TRBJ1-1; D is perhaps TRBD1 (5 bases). The CDR3 extends over 12 amino acids. Germline V lookup: CDR1 LGHNA, CDR2 YSLEER. V was pared by 5 bases and J by 7 bases, with 11 bases between.

CDR3 protein: CASSAGTGDEQYF. CDR3 DNA sequence: TGCGCCAGCAGCGCCGGGACAGGGGACGAGCAGTACTTC. V and J are TRBV5-1 and TRBJ2-7, with 10 nucleotides matching TRBD1. CDR1 and CDR2 from the germline V gene are SGHRS and YFSETQ. This CDR3 is built from 13 residues. The V and J ends lost 4 bases and 5 bases, in that order; junction bases with no gene match: 3.

The genes are TRBV7-9 and TRBJ2-7; 8 bases line up with TRBD1. The germline V gene encodes CDR1 SEHNR and CDR2 FQNEAQ (reference sequence). V dropped 6 bases and J dropped 7; count of bases not matched to a gene: 5. CDR3 length equals 12 residues. CDR3 bases: TGTGCCAGCAGACAGGGGGGCGAGGAGCAGTACTTC. This translates into CASRQGGEEQYF.

The gene calls are TRBV29-1 and TRBJ2-2, with D perhaps TRBD2 (6 bases). Deletions cut 6 bases from V and 0 bases from J, with 17 bases between. The CDR3 totals 16 residues. Germline CDR1 reads SQVTM; CDR2 reads ANQGSEA. The CDR3 protein is CSVRGGRETNTGELFF. The CDR3 DNA sequence: TGCAGCGTCCGTGGAGGCCGGGAGACGAACACCGGGGAGCTGTTTTTT.

This chain uses TRBV14 with TRBJ2-2, with unresolved D. Germline V gene sequence: CDR1 SGHDN, CDR2 FVKESK. This CDR3 is 13 amino acids long. Between the trimmed V and J ends, which lost 3 bases and 0 bases, there was a span of 2 bases. CDR3 DNA sequence: TGTGCCAGCAGCCAGACGAACACCGGGGAGCTGTTTTTT. Its protein product is CASSQTNTGELFF.

This clone was picked up one time. The rearrangement joins TRBV5-1 to TRBJ2-1; D is unresolved. The CDR3 extends over 12 amino acids. Germline CDR1 SGHRS, CDR2 YFSETQ. CDR3 protein: CVVLGLYNEQFF. Written as DNA, the CDR3 is TGCGTAGTCCTAGGCCTATACAATGAGCAGTTCTTC.

This chain joins TRBV5-6 and TRBJ1-6; no firm D call. The germline gives CDR1 SGHDT, CDR2 YYEEEE. Between the trimmed V and J ends, which lost 3 bases and 9 bases, there was a span of 16 bases. The CDR3 contains 15 residues. Here the CDR3 DNA reads TGTGCCAGCAGCTCGCCTCTGGGGATCGGTTCACCCCTCCACTTT. It specifies CASSSPLGIGSPLHF.

This sequence joins TRBV6-2 or TRBV6-3 and TRBJ2-7; D is perhaps TRBD2 (5 bases). The CDR3 is made up of 16 amino acids. Germline V lookup: CDR1 MNHEY, CDR2 SVGEGT. V lost 3 bases and J lost 3, with 18 bases in between. The CDR3 DNA reads TGTGCCAGCAGTTATAACCGTCCGGGGTGGGACTACGAGCAGTACTTC. It translates to CASSYNRPGWDYEQYF.

The CDR3 protein is CASSPADAGGLEQYF. CDR3 nucleotide sequence: TGTGCCAGCAGCCCGGCGGACGCGGGGGGCCTCGAGCAGTACTTC. The genes are TRBV7-9 and TRBJ2-7, with 8 bases identical to TRBD2. CDR3 length: 15 amino acids. Germline CDR1 and CDR2: SEHNR and FQNEAQ (reference sequence). The J segment lost 6 bases and the V segment lost 5 bases, leaving 12 bases of the junction unmatched.

The chain couples TRBV15 to TRBJ2-1; 10 bases fit TRBD1. CDR3 length equals 14 residues. With 5 bases clipped from V and 9 bases from J, the junction kept 7 bases outside the gene matches. The germline CDR1 and CDR2 sequences are LNHNV and YYDKDF (reference sequence). Written as DNA, the CDR3 is TGTGCCACCAGCTCACGGGACAGGGGAAGTGAGCAGTTCTTC. This encodes CATSSRDRGSEQFF.

V gene TRBV7-2 combines with J gene TRBJ2-7; TRBD2 is a possible D gene (5 bases). Germline V gene lookup returns CDR1 SGHTA and CDR2 FQGNSA. The CDR3 is made up of 14 amino acids. V gave up 6 bases and J gave up 2 bases, with 14 bases separating them. CDR3 coding DNA: TGTGCCAGCAGTCTCTTCAGCGGAACCTACGAGCAGTACTTC. Protein sequence: CASSLFSGTYEQYF. Based on the CDR3 plus reference TRBV7-2 and TRBJ2-7, the full variable domain is GAGVSQSPSNKVTEKGKDVELRCDPISGHTALYWYRQSLGQGLEFLIYFQGNSAPDKSGLPSDRFSAERTGGSVSTLTIQRTQQEDSAVYLCASSLFSGTYEQYFGPGTRLTVT.

Details on this clone: Other DNA sequences of this sample code for an identical CDR3. V is TRBV15 and J is TRBJ1-5; no clear D. Germline CDR1 LNHNV, CDR2 YYDKDF (reference sequence). Trimming took 0 bases from V and 1 from J, leaving 7 bases between them. The CDR3 covers 15 residues. In DNA form, the CDR3 reads TGTGCCACCAGCAGAGATCGCGGCAGCAATCAGCCCCAGCATTTT. This sequence encodes CATSRDRGSNQPQHF.

This clone came up once. This chain joins TRBV6-2 or TRBV6-3 and TRBJ2-1, with D hard to call. The CDR3 has 18 amino acids. In germline, CDR1 is MNHEY, CDR2 SVGEGT. V was cut by 2 bases and J by 9 bases, with 26 bases left in between. The CDR3 DNA reads TGTGCCAGCAGTTACGGCCACATCCGGGCAGGCCTGCGTGGTGAGCAGTTCTTC. Protein product: CASSYGHIRAGLRGEQFF.

The CDR3 here is CAEWGSAGDLHF. CDR3 DNA: TGCGCAGAATGGGGGTCAGCCGGGGACCTCCACTTT. This chain links TRBV23-1 with TRBJ1-6, with a weak D call TRBD1 (5 bases). TRBV23-1 is filed as an ORF, its function uncertain. The CDR3 sequence is 12 residues long.

J is TRBJ1-4 and V is TRBV10-1; no clear D gene. From germline, CDR1 is WNHNN and CDR2 SYGVQD (reference sequence). The germline V and J ends were trimmed by 4 bases and 0 bases, with 12 bases remaining between them. This CDR3 comprises 16 residues. This chain's CDR3 is CASSVPTVSTNEKLFF. CDR3 sequence (DNA): TGCGCCAGCAGTGTTCCCACGGTCTCAACTAATGAAAAACTGTTTTTT.

This clone turned up a few times. The V call is TRBV29-1, the J call TRBJ2-7; D may be TRBD1 (6 bases). Germline lookup yields CDR1 SQVTM and CDR2 ANQGSEA. Trimming cost V 5 bases and J 2 bases, with 10 bases left between them. The CDR3 length is 12 residues. The CDR3 sequence: CSVLTGPYEQYF. The DNA for the CDR3 is TGCAGCGTTCTTACAGGGCCCTACGAGCAGTACTTC.

CDR3 amino acids: CAISEGLAAADTQYF. The CDR3 nucleotides read TGTGCCATCAGTGAGGGACTAGCGGCGGCAGATACGCAGTATTTT. V usage is TRBV10-3 and J usage is TRBJ2-3; 10 bases align to TRBD2. The trim removed 2 bases at V and 4 bases at J, leaving 3 bases unmatched. CDR1 is ENHRY and CDR2 is SYGVKD in the germline V gene. The CDR3 consists of 15 residues.

This clone has just one count. This chain joins TRBV19 and TRBJ1-4; 8 positions match TRBD1. V gave up 5 bases and J gave up 7 bases; unmatched junction bases: 3. Germline assignment: CDR1 LNHDA and CDR2 SQIVND (reference sequence). This CDR3 is built from 13 residues. The CDR3 loop is CASSDRGGEKLFF. For the CDR3, the DNA is TGTGCCAGTAGTGACAGGGGTGGTGAAAAACTGTTTTTT.

A single count supports this clone. The rearrangement uses TRBV6-5 and TRBJ2-7; tentative D call: TRBD1 (6 bases). Trimming removed 6 bases at V and 3 bases at J, with 15 bases between. CDR3 length equals 14 residues. The germline V gene has CDR1 MNHEY and CDR2 SVGAGI. This CDR3 reads CASSLDRNYYEQYF. In nucleotides, the CDR3 is TGTGCCAGCAGCCTCGACAGGAATTACTACGAGCAGTACTTC.

The chain combines TRBV10-3 with TRBJ1-1; maybe TRBD1 (6 bases). There are 15 residues in the CDR3. Between the trimmed V and J ends, which lost 5 bases and 2 bases, there was a span of 15 bases. CDR1 and CDR2 (germline): ENHRY, SYGVKD. The CDR3 sequence: CAISPSTGINTEAFF. The DNA for the CDR3 is TGTGCCATCAGTCCTTCGACAGGAATTAACACTGAAGCTTTCTTT.

The chain couples TRBV5-1 to TRBJ1-1; 8 bases map to TRBD1. Germline lookup yields CDR1 SGHRS and CDR2 YFSETQ. The CDR3 has 16 residues. The ends lost 0 bases at V and 3 bases at J; junction bases unmatched: 7. CDR3 amino acids: CASSLGTGYLDTEAFF. The CDR3, as DNA: TGCGCCAGCAGCTTGGGGACAGGGTATTTGGACACTGAAGCTTTCTTT.

This clone was counted a single time. The chain carries TRBV23-1 and TRBJ2-7, with 9 positions matching TRBD1. TRBV23-1 is placed among ORFs of uncertain function. The CDR3 sequence is 19 residues long. V shed 2 bases, J shed 2 bases, and the junction held 16 bases outside the gene matches. The CDR3 DNA reads TGCGCCAGCAGTCAACCCCGACCCTTGGGACAGGGTAGGACCTACGAGCAGTACTTC. This encodes CASSQPRPLGQGRTYEQYF.

CDR3 loop: CASSYSGQGRYEQYF. Here the CDR3 DNA reads TGTGCCAGCAGTTACTCGGGACAGGGACGCTACGAGCAGTACTTC. J is TRBJ2-7 and V is TRBV6-2 or TRBV6-3; 9 positions match TRBD1. V was pared by 0 bases and J by 3 bases, with 3 bases of the junction left unmatched. Germline V CDR1 and CDR2: MNHEY, SVGEGT. The CDR3 length is 15 residues.

This clone came up once. The CDR3 reads CASSYGQGAGYTF. The CDR3, as DNA: TGTGCCAGCAGTTACGGCCAGGGCGCTGGCTACACCTTC. The J gene is TRBJ1-2, the V gene TRBV6-5; TRBD1 might be the D (5 bases). Trimming removed 2 bases from V and 7 bases from J, with 11 bases in between. Germline assignment: CDR1 MNHEY and CDR2 SVGAGI. The CDR3 spans 13 residues.

V usage is TRBV5-1 and J usage is TRBJ2-7; D is possibly TRBD1 or TRBD2 (6 bases each). Trimming took 5 bases from V and 3 from J, leaving 15 bases between them. The germline V gene has CDR1 SGHRS and CDR2 YFSETQ. CDR3 length: 14 residues. As DNA, the CDR3 is TGCGCCAGCAGTCGGGGGCTCGGCAACTACGAGCAGTACTTC. This codes for CASSRGLGNYEQYF.

This chain joins TRBV7-6 and TRBJ2-1; 10 bases fit TRBD1. Trimming removed 5 bases from V and 6 bases from J; junction bases left unmatched: 4. CDR1 and CDR2 from the germline V gene are SGHVS and FNYEAQ. The CDR3 contains 14 residues. The CDR3 protein is CASSDRGQSNEQFF. The CDR3 DNA reads TGTGCCAGCAGCGACAGGGGGCAAAGCAATGAGCAGTTCTTC. The full variable domain, rest sourced from reference TRBV7-6 and TRBJ2-1, is GAGVSQSPRYKVTKRGQDVALRCDPISGHVSLYWYRQALGQGPEFLTYFNYEAQQDKSGLPNDRFSAERPEGSISTLTIQRTEQRDSAMYRCASSDRGQSNEQFFGPGTRLTVL.